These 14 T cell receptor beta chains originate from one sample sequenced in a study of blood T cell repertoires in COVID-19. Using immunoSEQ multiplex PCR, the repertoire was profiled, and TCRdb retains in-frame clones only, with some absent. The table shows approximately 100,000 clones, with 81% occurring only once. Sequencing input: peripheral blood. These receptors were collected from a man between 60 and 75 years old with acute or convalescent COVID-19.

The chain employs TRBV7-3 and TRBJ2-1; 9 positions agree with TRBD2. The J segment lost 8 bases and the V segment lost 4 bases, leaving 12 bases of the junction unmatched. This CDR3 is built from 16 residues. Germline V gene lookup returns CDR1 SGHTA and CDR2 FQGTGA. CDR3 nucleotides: TGTGCCAGCAGCTCCAAGGGCGCGGGAGGGCCCCATGAGCAGTTCTTC. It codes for CASSSKGAGGPHEQFF.

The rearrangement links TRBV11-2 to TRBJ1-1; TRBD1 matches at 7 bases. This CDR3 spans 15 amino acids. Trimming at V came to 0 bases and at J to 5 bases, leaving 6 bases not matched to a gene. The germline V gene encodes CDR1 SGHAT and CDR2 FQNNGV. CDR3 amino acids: CASSLEQGRNTEAFF. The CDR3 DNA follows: TGTGCCAGCAGCTTAGAACAGGGGAGGAATACTGAAGCTTTCTTT.

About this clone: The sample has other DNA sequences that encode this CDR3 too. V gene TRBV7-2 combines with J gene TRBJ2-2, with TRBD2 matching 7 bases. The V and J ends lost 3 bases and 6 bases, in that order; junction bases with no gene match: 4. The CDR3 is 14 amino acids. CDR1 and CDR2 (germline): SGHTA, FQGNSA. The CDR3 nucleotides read TGTGCCAGCAGCTTTTCGGGAGGTGCCGGGGAGCTGTTTTTT. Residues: CASSFSGGAGELFF. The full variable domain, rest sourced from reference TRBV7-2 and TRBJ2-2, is GAGVSQSPSNKVTEKGKDVELRCDPISGHTALYWYRQSLGQGLEFLIYFQGNSAPDKSGLPSDRFSAERTGGSVSTLTIQRTQQEDSAVYLCASSFSGGAGELFFGEGSRLTVL.

The chain's CDR3 is CASSLAAATNEKLFF. CDR3 DNA: TGTGCCAGCAGCTTAGCCGCAGCAACTAATGAAAAACTGTTTTTT. This chain joins TRBV7-9 and TRBJ1-4; D gene ambiguous. CDR1 is SEHNR, CDR2 FQNEAQ, per germline (reference sequence). V lost 0 bases and J lost 0, with 5 bases in between. CDR3 size: 15 residues.

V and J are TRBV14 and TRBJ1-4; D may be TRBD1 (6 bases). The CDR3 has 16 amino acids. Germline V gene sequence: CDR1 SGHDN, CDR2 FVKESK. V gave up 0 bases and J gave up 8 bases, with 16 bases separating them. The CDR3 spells CASSQDAGRGTEKLFF. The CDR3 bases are TGTGCCAGCAGCCAAGACGCGGGCAGGGGAACGGAAAAACTGTTTTTT.

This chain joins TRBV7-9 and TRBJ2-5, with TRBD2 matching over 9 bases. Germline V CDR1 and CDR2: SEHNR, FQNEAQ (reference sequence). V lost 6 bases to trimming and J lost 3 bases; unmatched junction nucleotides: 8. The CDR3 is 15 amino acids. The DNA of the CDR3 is TGTGCCAGCAGTGCCAGCGGGAGGATGGAAGAGACCCAGTACTTC. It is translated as CASSASGRMEETQYF.

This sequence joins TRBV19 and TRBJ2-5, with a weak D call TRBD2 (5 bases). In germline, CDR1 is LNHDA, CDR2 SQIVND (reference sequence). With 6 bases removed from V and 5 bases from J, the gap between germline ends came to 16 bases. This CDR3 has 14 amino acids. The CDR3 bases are TGTGCCAGTAGCCGAGGACTCGCCGGCGAGACCCAGTACTTC. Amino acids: CASSRGLAGETQYF.

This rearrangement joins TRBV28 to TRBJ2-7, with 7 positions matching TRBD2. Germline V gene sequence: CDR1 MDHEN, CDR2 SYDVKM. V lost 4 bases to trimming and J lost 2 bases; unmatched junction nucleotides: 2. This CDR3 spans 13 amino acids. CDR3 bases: TGTGCCAGCAGTTCTAGCGGTACCTACGAGCAGTACTTC. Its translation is CASSSSGTYEQYF.

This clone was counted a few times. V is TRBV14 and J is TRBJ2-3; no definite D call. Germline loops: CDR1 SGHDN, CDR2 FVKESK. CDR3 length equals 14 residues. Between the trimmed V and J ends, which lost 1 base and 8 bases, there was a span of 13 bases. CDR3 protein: CASSQGIATGTQYF. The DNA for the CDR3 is TGTGCCAGCAGCCAAGGGATAGCCACGGGTACGCAGTATTTT.

The CDR3, as DNA: TGTGCCAGCAGCCAAGACTTAGGATCGGACTACGAGCAGTACTTC. Amino acid sequence: CASSQDLGSDYEQYF. The chain couples TRBV11-3 to TRBJ2-7; D is unclear. The CDR3 covers 15 residues. The V gene's germline CDR1 is SGHNT and CDR2 YENEEA. Deletions cut 5 bases from V and 3 bases from J, with 17 bases between.

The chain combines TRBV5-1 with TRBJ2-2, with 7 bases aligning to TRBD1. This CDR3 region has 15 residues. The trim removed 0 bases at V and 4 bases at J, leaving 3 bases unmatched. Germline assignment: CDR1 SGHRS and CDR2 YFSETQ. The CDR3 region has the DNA TGCGCCAGCAGCTTGGCATCAGGGGGCACCGGGGAGCTGTTTTTT. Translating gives CASSLASGGTGELFF.

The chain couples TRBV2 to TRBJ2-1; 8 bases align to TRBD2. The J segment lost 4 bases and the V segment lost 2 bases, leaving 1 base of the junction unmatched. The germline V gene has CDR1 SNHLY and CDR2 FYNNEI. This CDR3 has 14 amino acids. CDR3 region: CASSEIAGYNEQFF. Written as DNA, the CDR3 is TGTGCCAGCAGTGAAATAGCGGGGTACAATGAGCAGTTCTTC. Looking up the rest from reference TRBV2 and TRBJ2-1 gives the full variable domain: EPEVTQTPSHQVTQMGQEVILRCVPISNHLYFYWYRQILGQKVEFLVSFYNNEISEKSEIFDDQFSVERPDGSNFTLKIRSTKLEDSAMYFCASSEIAGYNEQFFGPGTRLTVL.

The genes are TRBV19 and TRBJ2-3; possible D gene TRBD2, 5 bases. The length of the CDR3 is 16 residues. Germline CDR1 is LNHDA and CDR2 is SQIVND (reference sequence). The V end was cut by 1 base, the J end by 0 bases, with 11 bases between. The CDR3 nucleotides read TGTGCCAGTAGTATAGGCAGCGGACTGAGCACAGATACGCAGTATTTT. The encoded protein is CASSIGSGLSTDTQYF.

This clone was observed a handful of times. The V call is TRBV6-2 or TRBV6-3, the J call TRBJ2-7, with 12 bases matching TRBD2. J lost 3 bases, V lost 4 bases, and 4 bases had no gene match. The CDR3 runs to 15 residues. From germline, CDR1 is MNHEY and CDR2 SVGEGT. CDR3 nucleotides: TGTGCCAGCAGTTCCGGACTAGCGGGGAACTACGAGCAGTACTTC. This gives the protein CASSSGLAGNYEQYF.